These 27 T cell receptor beta chains originate from one sample sequenced in a study. TCRdb re-called the 5' RACE reads with MiXCR, one entry per CDR3 protein. The table includes tens of thousands of distinct CDR3 sequences, approximately 17% detected once. Sequencing was performed on naive CD4+ T cells sorted from blood. The subset was: naive CD4+ T cells, CD4+CD45RA+CD25-. The receptor set was obtained from a female donor with breast cancer.

This clonotype was counted between two and nine times. This sequence joins TRBV10-3 and TRBJ1-5, with 8 bases that match TRBD1. From germline, CDR1 is ENHRY and CDR2 SYGVKD. The CDR3 extends over 14 amino acids. Trimming removed 4 bases from V and 6 bases from J; junction bases left unmatched: 5. This CDR3 is CAISAGQGGQPQHF. CDR3 in DNA: TGTGCCATCAGTGCAGGACAGGGCGGTCAGCCCCAGCATTTT.

Turning to this clonotype: A read error may explain this, as a much larger clone is one base away. This rearrangement joins TRBV29-1 to TRBJ1-2; the match to TRBD1 covers 9 bases. This CDR3 contains 12 residues. The germline CDR1 and CDR2 sequences are SQVTM and ANQGSEA. The J segment lost 8 bases and the V segment lost 8 bases, leaving 9 bases of the junction unmatched. CDR3 region: CSMRTGESGYTF. The CDR3, as DNA: TGCAGCATGAGGACAGGGGAGAGCGGCTACACCTTC.

This clonotype has a count of ten or more. This chain joins TRBV29-1 and TRBJ2-7; D ambiguous. CDR1 is SQVTM and CDR2 is ANQGSEA in the germline V gene. V was cut by 1 base and J by 3 bases, with 4 bases left in between. This CDR3 is 11 amino acids long. The CDR3, as DNA: TGCAGCGTTGAAGTAAACTACGAGCAGTACTTC. Protein: CSVEVNYEQYF.

A few counts support this clonotype. V usage is TRBV12-3 or TRBV12-4 and J usage is TRBJ2-3; D is possibly TRBD1 or TRBD2 (6 bases each). The CDR3 length is 13 residues. V lost 6 bases, J lost 6 bases, and 13 bases lay in between. The DNA for the CDR3 is TGTGCCAGCAGCGGGGGCCGGGCCGATACGCAGTATTTT. Translation gives CASSGGRADTQYF.

V is TRBV5-1 and J is TRBJ2-1; TRBD2 aligns across 7 bases. The CDR3 is 14 residues long. The ends lost 4 bases at V and 9 bases at J; junction bases unmatched: 10. CDR1 and CDR2 from the germline V gene are SGHRS and YFSETQ. The CDR3 nucleotides read TGCGCCAGCAGCCCCACTAGCGAGAGCGGTGAGCAGTTCTTC. It is translated as CASSPTSESGEQFF.

This clonotype was counted between two and nine times. This sequence joins TRBV5-1 and TRBJ2-7; 11 nucleotides agree with TRBD2. Losses at the gene ends were 4 bases for V and 2 bases for J; bases not matched to a gene: 5. Germline values: CDR1 SGHRS, CDR2 YFSETQ. This CDR3 comprises 15 residues. CDR3 DNA: TGCGCCAGCAGCCTAATAGCGGGAGGGACCTACGAGCAGTACTTC. The encoded protein is CASSLIAGGTYEQYF.

This clonotype was counted a few times. This chain joins TRBV5-1 and TRBJ1-4; 8 nucleotides align to TRBD1. After removal of 4 bases from V and 7 bases from J, the junction contained 9 bases not matched to a gene. The CDR3 totals 15 residues. In germline, CDR1 is SGHRS, CDR2 YFSETQ. The CDR3 DNA sequence: TGCGCCAGCAGCGATTCCGGGACAGGCAGTGAAAAACTGTTTTTT. Its protein product is CASSDSGTGSEKLFF.

The table lists this clonotype with a few counts. The V gene is TRBV7-6, the J gene TRBJ2-1; D gene uncertain. The V gene lost 1 base and the J gene lost 7 bases, with 17 bases spanning the gap. This CDR3 spans 16 amino acids. Germline V gives CDR1 SGHVS, CDR2 FNYEAQ. Here the CDR3 DNA reads TGTGCCAGCAGCTTAGTGTCTTCCCGGGCAGGAAATGAGCAGTTCTTC. Its translation: CASSLVSSRAGNEQFF.

This clonotype has ten or more counts. The chain uses TRBV20-1 and TRBJ1-5; tentative D call: TRBD1 (6 bases). The V gene's germline CDR1 is DFQATT and CDR2 SNEGSKA (reference sequence). CDR3 size: 12 residues. V lost 6 bases and J lost 7, with 13 bases in between. This CDR3 reads CSARGGTQPQHF. The CDR3 DNA sequence: TGCAGTGCAAGGGGGGGAACCCAGCCCCAGCATTTT.

The chain carries TRBV6-2 or TRBV6-3 and TRBJ1-2, with a tentative D call TRBD1 (5 bases). The CDR3 extends over 13 amino acids. V shed 10 bases and J shed 4 bases, with 16 bases lying between them. Germline CDR1 MNHEY, CDR2 SVGEGT. The CDR3 region is CATRDGGLYGYTF. DNA of the CDR3: TGTGCCACCCGGGACGGGGGACTCTATGGCTACACCTTC.

This clonotype was observed at least ten times. The rearrangement uses TRBV29-1 and TRBJ1-1; D not certain. This CDR3 comprises 12 residues. The ends were cut back, 6 bases at V and 4 bases at J, with 12 bases in the middle. Germline CDR1 reads SQVTM; CDR2 reads ANQGSEA. This chain's CDR3 is CSVDATVTEAFF. The CDR3, as DNA: TGCAGCGTAGACGCCACGGTCACTGAAGCTTTCTTT.

The gene calls are TRBV20-1 and TRBJ2-3; TRBD2 is a possible D gene (6 bases). Between the trimmed V and J ends, which lost 6 bases and 7 bases, there was a span of 17 bases. This CDR3 is built from 13 residues. Germline loops: CDR1 DFQATT, CDR2 SNEGSKA (reference sequence). CDR3 amino acids: CSASEGSPNTQYF. In DNA form, the CDR3 reads TGCAGTGCCTCGGAGGGGTCTCCTAATACGCAGTATTTT.

This clonotype has at least ten counts. V is TRBV6-5 and J is TRBJ1-1, with D possibly being TRBD1 (5 bases). The germline CDR1 and CDR2 sequences are MNHEY and SVGAGI. The CDR3 is 13 amino acids. With 8 bases removed from V and 4 bases from J, the gap between germline ends came to 14 bases. The CDR3 DNA is TGTGCCAGCTTTTTCCCAGGGAGCACTGAAGCTTTCTTT. This gives the protein CASFFPGSTEAFF.

V is TRBV20-1 and J is TRBJ2-7; the D gene is possibly TRBD2 (6 bases). V was pared by 5 bases and J by 4 bases, with 15 bases between. This CDR3 has 13 amino acids. Germline V gene data show CDR1 as DFQATT and CDR2 as SNEGSKA (reference sequence). CDR3 sequence reads: CSARGGFPYEQYF. CDR3 bases: TGCAGTGCTCGTGGGGGGTTTCCATACGAGCAGTACTTC.

As regards this clonotype: This sequence may be a read error, since a much larger clone differs from it by one base. The missing conserved phenylalanine or tryptophan at the end of this CDR3 makes a read error likely. The chain joins TRBV5-5 to TRBJ2-7; no clear D. Trimming took off 2 bases at V and 2 bases at J, with 14 bases between the two ends. CDR3 size: 15 residues. Germline V gene data show CDR1 as SGHKS and CDR2 as YYEKEE (reference sequence). The CDR3 bases are TGTGCCAGCAGCTTAACACTCACATCCCCCTACGAGCAGTACTCC. Translating it yields CASSLTLTSPYEQYS.

The rearrangement joins TRBV7-2 to TRBJ1-3; D not resolved. Germline V gene lookup returns CDR1 SGHTA and CDR2 FQGNSA. The CDR3 runs to 14 residues. Trimming shortened V by 2 bases and J by 0 bases, and 5 bases separated the two germline ends. The CDR3 region has the DNA TGTGCCAGCAGCTTACAAAACTCTGGAAACACCATATATTTT. Its translation is CASSLQNSGNTIYF. The full variable domain, rest sourced from reference TRBV7-2 and TRBJ1-3, is GAGVSQSPSNKVTEKGKDVELRCDPISGHTALYWYRQSLGQGLEFLIYFQGNSAPDKSGLPSDRFSAERTGGSVSTLTIQRTQQEDSAVYLCASSLQNSGNTIYFGEGSWLTVV.

The chain carries TRBV24-1 and TRBJ2-4; D remains unclear. CDR1 is KGHDR and CDR2 is SFDVKD in the germline V gene. Trimming pared 2 bases from V and 4 bases from J, leaving 8 bases between. CDR3 length: 14 residues. DNA for the CDR3: TGTGCCACCAGTGATTCCGGGTCGAAAAACATTCAGTACTTC. Its translation: CATSDSGSKNIQYF.

V usage is TRBV6-2 or TRBV6-3 and J usage is TRBJ1-4; TRBD1 might be the D (6 bases). Trimming shortened V by 8 bases and J by 5 bases, and 12 bases separated the two germline ends. This CDR3 has 13 amino acids. Germline V gene lookup returns CDR1 MNHEY and CDR2 SVGEGT. The CDR3 reads CASQDRPNEKLFF. In DNA form, the CDR3 reads TGTGCCAGCCAGGACAGACCGAATGAAAAACTGTTTTTT.

Note on this clonotype: Relative to the germline gene, one junction end is altered; a read error may explain this. The J gene is TRBJ1-4, the V gene TRBV5-1, with TRBD1 matching over 10 bases. This CDR3 spans 16 amino acids. Per germline, CDR1 SGHRS and CDR2 YFSETQ. This chain's CDR3 is CASSWEPGQGNEKLFF. The DNA of the CDR3 is TGCGCCAGCAGCTGGGAACCGGGACAGGGGAATGAAAAGCTGTTTTTT.

The sample holds many counts of this clonotype. V and J are TRBV10-3 and TRBJ1-2, with 8 bases matching TRBD1. Trimming cost V 6 bases and J 4 bases; bases outside gene matches: 4. CDR3 size: 13 residues. From germline, CDR1 is ENHRY and CDR2 SYGVKD. CDR3 in amino acids: CAISGQGGYGYTF. CDR3 DNA: TGTGCCATCAGCGGACAGGGCGGCTATGGCTACACCTTC.

This clonotype was recorded a few times. The chain employs TRBV7-6 and TRBJ1-2, with 7 bases aligning to TRBD1. Germline loops: CDR1 SGHVS, CDR2 FNYEAQ. CDR3 length: 15 amino acids. The trim removed 6 bases at V and 2 bases at J, leaving 9 bases unmatched. The CDR3 region has the DNA TGTGCCAGCAGACCGAGACAGGGTAGAAACTATGGCTACACCTTC. This gives the protein CASRPRQGRNYGYTF.

V usage is TRBV2 and J usage is TRBJ2-5; no firm D call. V shed 5 bases and J shed 5 bases, with 6 bases lying between them. The CDR3 has 11 amino acids. The germline V gene encodes CDR1 SNHLY and CDR2 FYNNEI. The CDR3 sequence: CASSFSETQYF. The CDR3 coding sequence is TGTGCCAGCAGTTTCTCCGAGACCCAGTACTTC.

The rearrangement links TRBV6-1 to TRBJ2-7, with TRBD2 as a possible D gene (6 bases). CDR3 length: 13 amino acids. The V end lost 7 bases, the J end lost 6 bases, and 16 bases lay between the germline ends. The germline CDR1 and CDR2 sequences are MNHNS and SASEGT. The CDR3 nucleotides read TGTGCCAGCAAGGAGGGAACATTGGGCGAGCAGTACTTC. Its translation is CASKEGTLGEQYF.

Regarding this clonotype: This clone may be a read error of a much larger clone one base away. This sequence joins TRBV7-6 and TRBJ2-1; D gene uncertain. Germline CDR1 reads SGHVS; CDR2 reads FNYEAQ. The CDR3 is 15 amino acids. Here the CDR3 DNA reads TGTGCCAGCAGCTTAGTCCGGGCGGAGATCAATGAGCAGCTCTTC. Protein sequence: CASSLVRAEINEQLF.

Comment on this clonotype: With a much larger clone just one base away, this may be a read error. The CDR3 nucleotides read TGTGCCAGCAGCACCGGGAAGACCCAGCACTTC. Protein sequence: CASSTGKTQHF. The rearrangement uses TRBV6-2 or TRBV6-3 and TRBJ2-5; the D gene is possibly TRBD2 (5 bases). CDR3 length equals 11 residues. Germline loops: CDR1 MNHEY, CDR2 SVGEGT.

This clonotype came up a few times. The gene calls are TRBV28 and TRBJ2-3, with TRBD2 identical over 10 bases. The CDR3 contains 14 residues. With 7 bases clipped from V and 4 bases from J, the junction kept 5 bases outside the gene matches. CDR1 and CDR2 (germline): MDHEN, SYDVKM. This CDR3 reads CASKSSGRADTQYF. The CDR3 region has the DNA TGTGCCAGCAAGTCAAGCGGGAGGGCAGATACGCAGTATTTT. The full variable domain, rest sourced from reference TRBV28 and TRBJ2-3, is DVKVTQSSRYLVKRTGEKVFLECVQDMDHENMFWYRQDPGLGLRLIYFSYDVKMKEKGDIPEGYSVSREKKERFSLILESASTNQTSMYLCASKSSGRADTQYFGPGTRLTVL.

This chain joins TRBV5-1 and TRBJ2-6; 8 bases fit TRBD1. CDR3 length equals 15 residues. Germline CDR1 and CDR2: SGHRS and YFSETQ. V lost 7 bases, J lost 2 bases, and 5 bases stayed unmatched. In DNA, the CDR3 is TGCGCCAGCGGACAGGGCGTTGCTGGGGCCAACGTCCTGACTTTC. Translation gives CASGQGVAGANVLTF. Complete variable domain (other parts from reference TRBV5-1 and TRBJ2-6): KAGVTQTPRYLIKTRGQQVTLSCSPISGHRSVSWYQQTPGQGLQFLFEYFSETQRNKGNFPGRFSGRQFSNSRSEMNVSTLELGDSALYLCASGQGVAGANVLTFGAGSRLTVL.